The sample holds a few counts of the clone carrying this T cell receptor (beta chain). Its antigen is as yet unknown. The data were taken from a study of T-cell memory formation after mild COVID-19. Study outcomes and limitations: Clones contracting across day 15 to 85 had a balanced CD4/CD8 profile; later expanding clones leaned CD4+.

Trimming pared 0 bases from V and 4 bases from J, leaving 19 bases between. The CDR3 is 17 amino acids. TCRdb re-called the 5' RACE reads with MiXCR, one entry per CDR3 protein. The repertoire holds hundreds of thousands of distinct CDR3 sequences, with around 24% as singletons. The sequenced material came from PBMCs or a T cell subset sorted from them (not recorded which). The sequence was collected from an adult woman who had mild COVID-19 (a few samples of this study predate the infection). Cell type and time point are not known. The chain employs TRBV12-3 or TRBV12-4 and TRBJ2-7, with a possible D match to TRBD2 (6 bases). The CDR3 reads CASSLASPSGVSYEQYF. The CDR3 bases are TGTGCCAGCAGTTTAGCGTCCCCTTCGGGAGTCTCGTACGAGCAGTACTTC.